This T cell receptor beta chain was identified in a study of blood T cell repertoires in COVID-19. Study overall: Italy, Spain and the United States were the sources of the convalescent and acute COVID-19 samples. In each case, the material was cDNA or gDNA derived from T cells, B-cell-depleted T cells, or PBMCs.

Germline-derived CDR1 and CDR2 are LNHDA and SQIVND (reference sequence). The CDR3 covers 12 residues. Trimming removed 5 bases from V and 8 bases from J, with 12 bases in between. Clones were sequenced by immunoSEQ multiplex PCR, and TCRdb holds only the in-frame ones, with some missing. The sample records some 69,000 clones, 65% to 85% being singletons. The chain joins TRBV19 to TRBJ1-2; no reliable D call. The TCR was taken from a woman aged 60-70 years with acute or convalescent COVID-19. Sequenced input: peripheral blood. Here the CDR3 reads CASSPRNGGYTF. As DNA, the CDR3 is TGTGCCAGTAGTCCGCGGAATGGCGGCTACACCTTC.